Sequencing of this T cell receptor beta chain was carried out in a study of tumor-infiltrating lymphocytes in primary liver carcinoma. Germline lookup yields CDR1 SEHNR and CDR2 FQNEAQ (reference sequence). With 5 bases removed from V and 7 bases from J, the gap between germline ends came to 12 bases. CDR3 length: 12 amino acids. The template, approximately 500 ng total RNA, yielded TCR beta cDNA made with a constant-region primer. Investigators got TCR beta libraries out of three nested multiplex PCR rounds, done with slightly modified ARM-PCR. The opening two PCR rounds, approximately 10 cycles each, paired TRBV1-TRBV30 forward primers with a C-beta reverse primer. TCRdb re-analysed the multiplex PCR reads in MiXCR, keeping a single row per CDR3 protein. Seen here are about 96,000 distinct CDR3 sequences, just under 70% observed once, and the top ten hold around 25%. The study co-extracted DNA and RNA from about 19-30 mg of unsorted bulk tissue. The patients lived with chronic HBV infection and had not yet received any treatment.

The source of this sequence is a man aged 35 to 55 with primary liver carcinoma and hepatitis B virus infection. The rearrangement joins TRBV7-9 to TRBJ2-7; possibly TRBD1 for D (6 bases). Specimen: tumor-adjacent normal liver tissue. The chain's CDR3 is CASSQGLGEQYF. The CDR3 DNA follows: TGTGCCAGCAGCCAGGGGTTGGGGGAGCAGTACTTC.